This T cell receptor beta chain comes out of a study of T cell changes during pregnancy in multiple sclerosis. J lost 0 bases, V lost 5 bases, and 3 bases had no gene match. The CDR3 extends over 13 amino acids. Germline V CDR1 and CDR2: GTSNPN, SVGIG (reference sequence). Using immunoSEQ multiplex PCR, the repertoire was profiled, and TCRdb retains in-frame clones only, with some absent. The sample has under 45,000 clones; roughly 84% are singletons. The chain joins TRBV30 to TRBJ2-5; 7 bases are shared with TRBD2. This sample comprised CD8+ T cells from peripheral blood mononuclear cells, obtained in the first trimester of pregnancy. This TCR came from a female donor with multiple sclerosis, enrolled in a pregnancy study. Written as DNA, the CDR3 is TGTGCCTGGGAGCGGGGAGACCAAGAGACCCAGTACTTC. Translated, it gives CAWERGDQETQYF.